The source of this T cell receptor (beta chain) is a study of shared clonotypes between healthy human individuals. Remarks on this clone: Its antigen remains unidentified.

Findings and limits, study-wide: The donor pool, a small one, limited the genetic and exposure-history diversity represented.

Produced via immunoSEQ multiplex PCR; TCRdb's table is partial and in-frame only. This sample has more than 2 million clones, with 85% to 95% found just once. Germline-derived CDR1 and CDR2 are WNHNN and SYGVQD (reference sequence). The CDR3 loop spans 13 amino acids. V was clipped by 5 bases and J by 4 bases, with 8 bases between them. The V gene is TRBV10-1, the J gene TRBJ2-2, with a weak D call TRBD1 (5 bases). The sequencing input was naive CD4+ T cells sorted from blood. Subset of the sample: CD45RA+ positively selected. This receptor was taken from a man younger than 35 in good health. In DNA form, the CDR3 reads TGCGCCAGCAGTTTACAGGCCACCGGGGAGCTGTTTTTT. Translation: CASSLQATGELFF.